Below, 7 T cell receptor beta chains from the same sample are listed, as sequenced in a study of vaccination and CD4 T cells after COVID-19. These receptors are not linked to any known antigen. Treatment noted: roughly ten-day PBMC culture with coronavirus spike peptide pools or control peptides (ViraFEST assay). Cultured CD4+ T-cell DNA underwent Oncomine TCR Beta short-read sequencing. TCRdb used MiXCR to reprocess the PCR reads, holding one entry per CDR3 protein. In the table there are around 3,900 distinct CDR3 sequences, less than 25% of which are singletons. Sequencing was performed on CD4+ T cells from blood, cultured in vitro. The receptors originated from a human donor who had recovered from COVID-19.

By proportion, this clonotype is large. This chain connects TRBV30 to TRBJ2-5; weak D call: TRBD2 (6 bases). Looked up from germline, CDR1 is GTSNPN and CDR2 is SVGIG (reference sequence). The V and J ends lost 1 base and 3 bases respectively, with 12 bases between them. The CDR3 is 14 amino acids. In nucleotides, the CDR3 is TGTGCCTGGAGTGAGGCGGGGCAGGAAGAGACCCAGTACTTC. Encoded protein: CAWSEAGQEETQYF. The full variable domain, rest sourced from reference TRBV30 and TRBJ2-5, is SQTIHQWPATLVQPVGSPLSLECTVEGTSNPNLYWYRQAAGRGLQLLFYSVGIGQISSEVPQNLSASRPQDRQFILSSKKLLLSDSGFYLCAWSEAGQEETQYFGPGTRLLVL.

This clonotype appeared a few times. The CDR3 nucleotides read TGCAGTGCGCTAGAGAACACAGATACGCAGTATTTT. Encoded protein: CSALENTDTQYF. The V and J genes are TRBV20-1 and TRBJ2-3, with D hard to call. The CDR3 is 12 residues long. CDR1 and CDR2 from the germline V gene are DFQATT and SNEGSKA (reference sequence). V was trimmed by 6 bases and J by 2 bases, leaving 9 bases between them.

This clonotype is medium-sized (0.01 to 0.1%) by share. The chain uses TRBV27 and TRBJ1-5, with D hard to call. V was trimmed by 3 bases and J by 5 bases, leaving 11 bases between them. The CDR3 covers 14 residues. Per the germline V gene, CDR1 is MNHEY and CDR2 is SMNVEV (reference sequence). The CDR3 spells CASSFGRRDQPQHF. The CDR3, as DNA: TGTGCCAGCAGTTTCGGACGTCGGGATCAGCCCCAGCATTTT.

The CDR3 nucleotides are TGTGCCTGGAGTGTAGCCGTGGGTTCCCGCGAGCAGTACTTC. Encoded protein: CAWSVAVGSREQYF. The rearrangement links TRBV30 to TRBJ2-7; D unresolved. The V gene's germline CDR1 is GTSNPN and CDR2 SVGIG (reference sequence). The CDR3 has 14 amino acids. V lost 0 bases to trimming and J lost 6 bases, with 15 bases between them. Filled out from reference TRBV30 and TRBJ2-7, the complete variable domain reads SQTIHQWPATLVQPVGSPLSLECTVEGTSNPNLYWYRQAAGRGLQLLFYSVGIGQISSEVPQNLSASRPQDRQFILSSKKLLLSDSGFYLCAWSVAVGSREQYFGPGTRLTVT.

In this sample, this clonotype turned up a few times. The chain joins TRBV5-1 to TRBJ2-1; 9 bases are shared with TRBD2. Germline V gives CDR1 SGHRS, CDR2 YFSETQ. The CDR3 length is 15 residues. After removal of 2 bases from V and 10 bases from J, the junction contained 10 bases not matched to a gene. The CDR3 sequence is CASSFGAGGVGEQFF. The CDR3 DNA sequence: TGCGCCAGCAGCTTCGGTGCGGGAGGGGTGGGGGAGCAGTTCTTC.

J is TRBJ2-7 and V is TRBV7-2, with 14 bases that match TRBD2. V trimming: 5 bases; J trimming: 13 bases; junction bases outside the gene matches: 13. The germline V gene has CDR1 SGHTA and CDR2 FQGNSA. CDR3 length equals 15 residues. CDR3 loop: CASSPRTSGGRIIYF. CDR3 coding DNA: TGTGCCAGCAGCCCTCGGACTAGCGGGGGGCGAATAATTTACTTC.

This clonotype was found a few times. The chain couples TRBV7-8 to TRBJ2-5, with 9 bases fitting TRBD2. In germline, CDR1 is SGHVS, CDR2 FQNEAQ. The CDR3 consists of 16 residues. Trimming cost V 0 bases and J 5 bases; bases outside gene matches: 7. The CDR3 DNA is TGTGCCAGCAGCTTAGCGAGGCGGGGGGGGCTGGAGACCCAGTACTTC. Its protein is CASSLARRGGLETQYF.